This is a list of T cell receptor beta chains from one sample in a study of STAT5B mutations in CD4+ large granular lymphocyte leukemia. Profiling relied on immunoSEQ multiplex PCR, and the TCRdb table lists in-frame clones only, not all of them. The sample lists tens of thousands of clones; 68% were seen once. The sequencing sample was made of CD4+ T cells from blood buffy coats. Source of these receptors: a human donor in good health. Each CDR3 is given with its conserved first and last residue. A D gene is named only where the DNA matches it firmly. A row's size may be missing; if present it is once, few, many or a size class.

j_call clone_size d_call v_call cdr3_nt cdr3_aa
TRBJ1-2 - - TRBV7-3 TGTGCCAGCAGCTTAAAAGGGGGTAGGGGCTACACCTTC CASSLKGGRGYTF
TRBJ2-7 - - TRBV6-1 TGTGCCAGCAGTGAAGTCACTAGCTCCTACGAGCAGTACTTC CASSEVTSSYEQYF
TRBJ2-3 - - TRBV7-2 TGTGCCAGCAGTCCAACCTGGGATACGCAGTATTTT CASSPTWDTQYF
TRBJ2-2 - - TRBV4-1 TGCGCCAGCAGCCCAACCTTTTGGGGGACAACAGCCGGGGAGCTGTTTTTT CASSPTFWGTTAGELFF
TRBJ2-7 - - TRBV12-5 TGTGCTAGTGGTTTACCGCAGGGGCGCTTAACCTACGAGCAGTACTTC CASGLPQGRLTYEQYF
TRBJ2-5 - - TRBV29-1 TGCAGCGTTGAACGTCAGGAAGAGACCCAGTACTTC CSVERQEETQYF
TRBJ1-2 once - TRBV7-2 TGTGCCAGCAGGGCGCCGTCCGATAACTATGGCTACACCTTC CASRAPSDNYGYTF
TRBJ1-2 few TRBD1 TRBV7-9 TGTGCCAGCAGCCCGACAGGGGTCAATGGCTACACCTTC CASSPTGVNGYTF
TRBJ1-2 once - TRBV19 TGTGCCAGTAGTACGGGGCAGCTCAACTATGGCTACACCTTC CASSTGQLNYGYTF
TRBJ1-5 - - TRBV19 TGTGCCAGTAGTGGGCAGGTTGGCAGGGGTTACAATCAGCCCCAGCATTTT CASSGQVGRGYNQPQHF
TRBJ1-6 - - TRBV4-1 TGCGCCAGCAGCCAAGTAGGACAGATAAATTCACCCCTCCACTTT CASSQVGQINSPLHF